Shown below are 15 T cell receptor beta chains from a single sample sequenced in a study of PD-L1 blockade in urothelial cancer. Time point: pretreatment peripheral blood. Some clones are missing from TCRdb's copy, which holds only in-frame ones; the method was immunoSEQ multiplex PCR. There are about 50,000 clones in the sample; 75% to 85% occur only once, and about 10% lies in the top ten. The sample was PBMCs, taken around atezolizumab (anti-PD-L1) treatment. These TCRs come from a man between 65 and 80 years old with urothelial cancer.

The gene calls are TRBV12-5 and TRBJ2-2; 8 bases map to TRBD2. The length of the CDR3 is 19 residues. Germline V lookup: CDR1 LGHNT, CDR2 FRNRAP. With V trimmed by 0 bases and J by 2 bases, 11 bases remained unmatched. The CDR3 DNA follows: TGTGCTAGTGGTTTGGTACGGAGCGGGAGAACGGATAACACCGGGGAGCTGTTTTTT. It specifies CASGLVRSGRTDNTGELFF.

The chain combines TRBV7-9 with TRBJ2-5; 10 nucleotides agree with TRBD1. Germline trimming cut 5 bases from V and 4 bases from J; bases unmatched to any gene: 4. The CDR3 totals 14 residues. Germline assignment: CDR1 SEHNR and CDR2 FQNEAQ (reference sequence). Here the CDR3 DNA reads TGTGCCAGCAGCCCGGGACAGGGGACAGAGACCCAGTACTTC. As protein: CASSPGQGTETQYF.

Here the CDR3 DNA reads TGTGCCAGCAGCCCGGGCGGGGTTGGATCCTACGAGCAGTACTTC. It codes for CASSPGGVGSYEQYF. This chain links TRBV5-4 with TRBJ2-7; TRBD2 might be the D (6 bases). The CDR3 sequence is 15 residues long. V lost 4 bases and J 1 base, leaving 15 bases between the germline ends. Germline CDR1 SGHNT, CDR2 YYREEE (reference sequence). Combining the CDR3 with reference TRBV5-4 and TRBJ2-7 gives the whole variable domain ETGVTQSPTHLIKTRGQQVTLRCSSQSGHNTVSWYQQALGQGPQFIFQYYREEENGRGNFPPRFSGLQFPNYSSELNVNALELDDSALYLCASSPGGVGSYEQYFGPGTRLTVT.

The rearrangement joins TRBV18 to TRBJ1-4, with D perhaps matching TRBD1 (6 bases). Germline V gives CDR1 KGHSH, CDR2 LQKENI. The CDR3 totals 17 residues. Trimming shortened V by 3 bases and J by 0 bases, and 14 bases separated the two germline ends. DNA for the CDR3: TGTGCCAGCTCACCTCAAAGCGGGGGCACAACTAATGAAAAACTGTTTTTT. It is translated as CASSPQSGGTTNEKLFF. Complete variable domain (other parts from reference TRBV18 and TRBJ1-4): NAGVMQNPRHLVRRRGQEARLRCSPMKGHSHVYWYRQLPEEGLKFMVYLQKENIIDESGMPKERFSAEFPKEGPSILRIQQVVRGDSAAYFCASSPQSGGTTNEKLFFGSGTQLSVL.

The V call is TRBV7-3, the J call TRBJ2-7, with D perhaps matching TRBD2 (6 bases). V gave up 0 bases and J gave up 4 bases, with 7 bases separating them. Germline loops: CDR1 SGHTA, CDR2 FQGTGA. The length of the CDR3 is 13 residues. CDR3 coding DNA: TGTGCCAGCAGCTTAACCGGGGGTTACGAGCAGTACTTC. Its protein is CASSLTGGYEQYF.

The J gene is TRBJ2-3, the V gene TRBV9, with 8 bases matching TRBD1. CDR3 length equals 16 residues. V shed 3 bases and J 4 bases; nucleotides not matched to a gene: 10. The V gene's germline CDR1 is SGDLS and CDR2 YYNGEE. CDR3 residues: CASSEEDRVVADTQYF. The CDR3 coding sequence is TGTGCCAGCAGCGAGGAGGACAGGGTCGTGGCAGATACGCAGTATTTT.

The chain carries TRBV25-1 and TRBJ1-2, with TRBD1 matching over 9 bases. The CDR3 sequence is 15 residues long. Trimming removed 6 bases from V and 8 bases from J; junction bases left unmatched: 13. From germline, CDR1 is MGHDK and CDR2 SYGVNS. In DNA, the CDR3 is TGTGCCAGCAGCGTGGGACAGGGAGACATGGGAGGCTACACCTTC. Translation gives CASSVGQGDMGGYTF.

The V call is TRBV28, the J call TRBJ2-1, with a weak D call TRBD2 (6 bases). This CDR3 contains 14 residues. Germline CDR1 and CDR2: MDHEN and SYDVKM. Trimming cost V 3 bases and J 7 bases, with 13 bases left between them. The CDR3 region is CASSLILAENEQFF. The CDR3 bases are TGTGCCAGCAGTTTGATACTAGCAGAGAATGAGCAGTTCTTC.

V usage is TRBV5-1 and J usage is TRBJ2-3, with D unclear. This CDR3 comprises 14 residues. Germline loops: CDR1 SGHRS, CDR2 YFSETQ. Trimming took 4 bases from V and 3 from J, leaving 12 bases between them. The CDR3 DNA follows: TGCGCCAGCAGCCTACTTCTACTTACAGATACGCAGTATTTT. It translates to CASSLLLLTDTQYF.

The chain couples TRBV19 to TRBJ2-1; D uncertain. V lost 1 base to trimming and J lost 0 bases, with 4 bases between them. Germline assignment: CDR1 LNHDA and CDR2 SQIVND (reference sequence). The CDR3 runs to 14 residues. This chain's CDR3 is CASSIGSSYNEQFF. CDR3 DNA: TGTGCCAGTAGTATAGGCAGCTCCTACAATGAGCAGTTCTTC.

This clone was counted between two and nine times. The chain is built from TRBV5-4 and TRBJ2-7; TRBD1 aligns across 9 bases. The V segment lost 2 bases and the J segment 7 bases; nucleotides outside the gene matches: 10. The CDR3 has 15 amino acids. From germline, CDR1 is SGHNT and CDR2 YYREEE (reference sequence). CDR3 protein: CASSLMGTGSEEQYF. CDR3 nucleotides: TGTGCCAGCAGCTTAATGGGGACAGGGAGCGAGGAGCAGTACTTC.

The chain is built from TRBV19 and TRBJ1-5; 11 positions match TRBD1. Losses at the gene ends were 7 bases for V and 6 bases for J; bases not matched to a gene: 8. The germline V gene has CDR1 LNHDA and CDR2 SQIVND (reference sequence). The CDR3 has 15 residues. CDR3 sequence reads: CASTRTGGSGQPQHF. The CDR3 region has the DNA TGTGCCAGTACCAGGACAGGGGGCTCGGGTCAGCCCCAGCATTTT.

The chain joins TRBV28 to TRBJ1-1, with D possibly matching TRBD1 (6 bases). Germline V gene sequence: CDR1 MDHEN, CDR2 SYDVKM. The V gene lost 2 bases and the J gene lost 7 bases, with 11 bases spanning the gap. This CDR3 is built from 13 residues. CDR3 bases: TGTGCCAGCAGTTTACCGGGACACTTTGAAGCTTTCTTT. This codes for CASSLPGHFEAFF.

The chain couples TRBV5-4 to TRBJ2-5; 8 bases agree with TRBD2. TRBJ2-7 matches the DNA end more closely, so the J call is doubtful. The germline V gene encodes CDR1 SGHNT and CDR2 YYREEE (reference sequence). The CDR3 has 15 amino acids. This CDR3 is CASSPTGTRSYEQYF. Here the CDR3 DNA reads TGTGCCAGCAGCCCCACCGGGACTAGATCCTACGAGCAGTACTTC.

The chain is built from TRBV30 and TRBJ1-1, with D tentatively TRBD1 (5 bases). V was pared by 2 bases and J by 5 bases, with 9 bases between. The CDR3 is made up of 12 amino acids. Germline CDR1 is GTSNPN and CDR2 is SVGIG (reference sequence). CDR3 coding DNA: TGTGCCTGGAGTTATACAGGAACTGAAGCTTTCTTT. Translating gives CAWSYTGTEAFF.